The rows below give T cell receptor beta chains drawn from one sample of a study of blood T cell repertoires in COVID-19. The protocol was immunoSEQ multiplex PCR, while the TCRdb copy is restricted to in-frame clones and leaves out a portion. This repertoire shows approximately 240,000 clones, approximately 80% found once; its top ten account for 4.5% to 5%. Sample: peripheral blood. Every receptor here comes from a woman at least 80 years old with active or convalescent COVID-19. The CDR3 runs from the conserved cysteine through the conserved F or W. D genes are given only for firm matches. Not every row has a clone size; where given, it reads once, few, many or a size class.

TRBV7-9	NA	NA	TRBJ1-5	CASSENRDLPQHF	TGTGCCAGCAGCGAGAACAGGGATCTGCCCCAGCATTTT
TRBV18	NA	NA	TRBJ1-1	CASSGRWSRLNTEAFF	TGTGCCAGCTCCGGAAGGTGGTCACGACTAAACACTGAAGCTTTCTTT
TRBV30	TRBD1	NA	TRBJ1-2	CAWSSGTGRQMSYGYTF	TGTGCCTGGAGTTCCGGGACAGGGCGACAGATGAGCTATGGCTACACCTTC
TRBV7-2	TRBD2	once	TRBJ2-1	CASSQWGGGSYNEQFF	TGTGCCAGCAGTCAGTGGGGCGGGGGCTCCTACAATGAGCAGTTCTTC
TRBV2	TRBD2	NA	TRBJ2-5	CASKGFLSGGAVFRETQYF	TGTGCCAGCAAAGGTTTTCTTAGCGGGGGGGCCGTTTTTCGGGAGACCCAGTACTTC
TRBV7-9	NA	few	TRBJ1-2	CASSLEQYNYGYTF	TGTGCCAGCAGCTTAGAACAGTACAACTATGGCTACACCTTC
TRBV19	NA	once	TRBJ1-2	CASSLSGNYGYTF	TGTGCCAGTAGTTTATCCGGGAACTATGGCTACACCTTC
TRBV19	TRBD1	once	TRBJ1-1	CASTQRQGRMGTEAFF	TGTGCCAGTACCCAACGACAGGGTAGAATGGGCACTGAAGCTTTCTTT
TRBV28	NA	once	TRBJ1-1	CATLQSMNTEAFF	TGTGCCACCTTACAGAGCATGAACACTGAAGCTTTCTTT
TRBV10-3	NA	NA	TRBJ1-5	CAISVQGSLSNQPQHF	TGTGCCATCAGTGTGCAGGGCTCCCTTAGCAATCAGCCCCAGCATTTT
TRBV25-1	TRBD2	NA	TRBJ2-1	CASSELASGGYNEQFF	TGTGCCAGCAGTGAATTGGCTAGCGGAGGCTACAATGAGCAGTTCTTC
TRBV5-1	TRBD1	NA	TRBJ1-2	CASSLEGTGLGYGYTF	TGCGCCAGCAGCTTGGAGGGGACAGGCCTGGGCTATGGCTACACCTTC
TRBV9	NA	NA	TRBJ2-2	CASSVTVGGNTGELFF	TGTGCCAGCAGCGTAACCGTGGGAGGGAACACCGGGGAGCTGTTTTTT
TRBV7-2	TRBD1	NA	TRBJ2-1	CASSAQTGAEQFF	TGTGCCAGCAGCGCCCAGACAGGGGCTGAGCAGTTCTTC
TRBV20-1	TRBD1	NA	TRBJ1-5	CSASGQANDGNQPQHF	TGCAGTGCTAGTGGACAGGCTAATGATGGTAATCAGCCCCAGCATTTT
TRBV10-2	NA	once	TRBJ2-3	CASIGTLITDTQYF	TGCGCCAGCATTGGGACACTTATCACAGATACGCAGTATTTT
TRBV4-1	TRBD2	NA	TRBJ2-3	CASSQPRGSHSDTQYF	TGCGCCAGCAGCCAACCCCGCGGGAGCCACTCAGATACGCAGTATTTT
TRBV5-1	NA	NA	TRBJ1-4	CASSSSRLNEKLFF	TGCGCCAGCAGCTCCTCAAGACTTAATGAAAAACTGTTTTTT